This T cell receptor (beta chain) was recovered during a study of CD8+ T cells in alopecia areata. Across the whole study: Oral tofacitinib (5 to 10 mg twice daily) was administered to treated patients. Notes on the study in general: Since there was just one nonresponder, nobody can yet say how baseline CD8+ expansion ties to response. Unlike in mice, where it was clearer, TCR sharing across patients was less clear, possibly HLA-related.

Germline-derived CDR1 and CDR2 are SGHNT and YYREEE (reference sequence). This CDR3 comprises 15 residues. Treatment given: oral pan-JAK inhibitor, 5-10 mg twice daily. In each case, RNA was isolated and then reverse transcribed into cDNA as the sequencing template. Method: immunoSEQ multiplex PCR; TCRdb's copy keeps in-frame clones and lacks some. The sample carries more than 110,000 clones, 45% to 60% recorded once. Remarks on this clone: Its antigen is not identified. One end of the junction does not line up with germline, which may come from a read error. Other DNA sequences in this sample translate to the same CDR3.

The chain uses TRBV5-4 and TRBJ2-2; tentatively, D is TRBD2 (5 bases). Sequenced material: CD8+ T cells sorted from blood, taken at week 4, from a patient treated with tofacitinib. This receptor was identified in a human donor with alopecia areata. The CDR3: CASTRKGVRTGELFF. The CDR3 nucleotides read TGTGCCAGCACCAGGAAGGGAGTAAGGACCGGGGAGCTGTTTTTC.